The TCR beta chain under discussion was sequenced for a study of T cell responses to AZD1222 COVID-19 vaccine. Between the trimmed V and J ends, which lost 1 base and 1 base, there was a span of 10 bases. This CDR3 contains 16 residues. CDR1 and CDR2 (germline): SGHVS, FQNEAQ. Here immunoSEQ multiplex PCR was the method, and the copy in TCRdb shows in-frame clones only, minus some. The sample has under 150,000 clones, roughly 89% seen once. This clonotype was obtained from an adult in good health. Source: peripheral blood, taken on day 0 of AZD1222 vaccination. The chain uses TRBV7-8 and TRBJ2-2; no reliable D call. The CDR3 nucleotides read TGTGCCAGCAGCTTAGTCAGGCCCGAGAACACCGGGGAGCTGTTTTTT. Protein product: CASSLVRPENTGELFF. Using reference TRBV7-8 and TRBJ2-2 for the parts outside the CDR3, the full variable domain is GAGVSQSPRYKVAKRGQDVALRCDPISGHVSLFWYQQALGQGPEFLTYFQNEAQLDKSGLPSDRFFAERPEGSVSTLKIQRTQQEDSAVYLCASSLVRPENTGELFFGEGSRLTVL.